The 9 T cell receptor beta chains below were found in one sample sequenced in a study of blood T cell repertoires in COVID-19. Here immunoSEQ multiplex PCR was the method, and the copy in TCRdb shows in-frame clones only, minus some. Of about 99,000 clones in the sample, around 84% were seen once. The sequenced material came from peripheral blood. These TCRs come from a man aged 65 to 85 with active or convalescent COVID-19.

The V and J genes are TRBV9 and TRBJ2-3; 9 nucleotides agree with TRBD2. The CDR3 runs 15 residues. Germline V gives CDR1 SGDLS, CDR2 YYNGEE. V trimming: 6 bases; J trimming: 4 bases; junction bases outside the gene matches: 9. In DNA, the CDR3 is TGTGCCAGCAATCGAGGCGGGGGGGGACCAGATACGCAGTATTTT. It codes for CASNRGGGGPDTQYF. Supplemented by reference TRBV9 and TRBJ2-3, the full variable domain reads DSGVTQTPKHLITATGQRVTLRCSPRSGDLSVYWYQQSLDQGLQFLIQYYNGEERAKGNILERFSAQQFPDLHSELNLSSLELGDSALYFCASNRGGGGPDTQYFGPGTRLTVL.

The chain joins TRBV30 to TRBJ1-6; D is uncertain. The V end lost 8 bases, the J end lost 3 bases, and 11 bases lay between the germline ends. The CDR3 extends over 13 amino acids. Per germline, CDR1 GTSNPN and CDR2 SVGIG (reference sequence). As DNA, the CDR3 is TGTGCCGTAAGCCCAGGCTATAATTCACCCCTCCACTTT. Translated: CAVSPGYNSPLHF.

The chain has TRBV4-1 and TRBJ2-7; perhaps TRBD1 as D (6 bases). V lost 0 bases and J lost 2, with 17 bases in between. Germline V CDR1 and CDR2: MGHRA, YSYEKL. This CDR3 contains 17 residues. The CDR3 is CASSQDWTPGHTYEQYF. As DNA, the CDR3 is TGCGCCAGCAGCCAAGATTGGACCCCGGGACACACCTACGAGCAGTACTTC.

V usage is TRBV6-5 and J usage is TRBJ2-1; 13 bases fit TRBD2. The CDR3 runs 15 residues. The germline gives CDR1 MNHEY, CDR2 SVGAGI. V dropped 5 bases and J dropped 9; count of bases not matched to a gene: 7. CDR3 residues: CASSKLAGGQGEQFF. Here the CDR3 DNA reads TGTGCCAGCAGTAAACTAGCGGGGGGGCAAGGTGAGCAGTTCTTC.

This clone was picked up one time. V is TRBV13 and J is TRBJ2-7, with 10 bases lining up with TRBD2. This CDR3 comprises 16 residues. The junction had 8 bases not matched to a gene; V was cut back by 1 base and J by 5 bases. From germline, CDR1 is PRHDT and CDR2 FYEKMQ (reference sequence). CDR3 in amino acids: CASSLVVTSGSHEQYF. CDR3 nucleotide sequence: TGTGCCAGCAGCTTAGTTGTGACTAGCGGGTCCCACGAGCAGTACTTC.

The genes are TRBV5-1 and TRBJ2-2; possible D gene TRBD1, 7 bases. V lost 0 bases and J lost 6, with 18 bases in between. Germline CDR1 is SGHRS and CDR2 is YFSETQ. The CDR3 is made up of 17 amino acids. CDR3 nucleotides: TGCGCCAGCAGCTTGGCCATAGGAGGGGGCGGTGCCGGGGAGCTGTTTTTT. Protein sequence: CASSLAIGGGGAGELFF.

The chain has TRBV19 and TRBJ2-3; TRBD1 agrees at 7 bases. The CDR3 has 19 amino acids. V was clipped by 1 base and J by 4 bases; unmatched bases: 17. CDR1 and CDR2 from the germline V gene are LNHDA and SQIVND (reference sequence). CDR3 DNA: TGTGCCAGTAGTATAGCGTCTCGCCGGGCAGGGGGAAGCGCAGATACGCAGTATTTT. It is translated as CASSIASRRAGGSADTQYF.

V and J are TRBV9 and TRBJ2-7; D is undetermined. The CDR3 runs to 16 residues. Trimming shortened V by 0 bases and J by 6 bases, and 19 bases separated the two germline ends. Germline loops: CDR1 SGDLS, CDR2 YYNGEE. CDR3 bases: TGTGCCAGCAGCGTAGGTGGTACAGCCACGCTGGGCGAGCAGTACTTC. It is translated as CASSVGGTATLGEQYF.

The chain combines TRBV13 with TRBJ2-7, with TRBD1 matching over 7 bases. The V and J ends lost 7 bases and 5 bases, in that order; junction bases with no gene match: 8. The CDR3 runs 13 residues. Germline V gene sequence: CDR1 PRHDT, CDR2 FYEKMQ (reference sequence). The CDR3: CASTRGSTDEQYF. The CDR3 coding sequence is TGTGCCAGCACCAGGGGGAGCACGGACGAGCAGTACTTC.